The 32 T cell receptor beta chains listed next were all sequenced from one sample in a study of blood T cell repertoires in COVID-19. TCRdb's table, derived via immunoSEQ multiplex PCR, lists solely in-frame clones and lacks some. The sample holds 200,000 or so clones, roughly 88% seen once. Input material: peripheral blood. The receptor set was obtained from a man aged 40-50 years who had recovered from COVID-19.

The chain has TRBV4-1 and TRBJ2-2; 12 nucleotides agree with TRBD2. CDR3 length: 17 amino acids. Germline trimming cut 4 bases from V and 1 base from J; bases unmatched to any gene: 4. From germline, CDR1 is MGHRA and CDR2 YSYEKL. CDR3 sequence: CASSRALAGGNTGELFF. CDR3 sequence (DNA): TGCGCCAGCAGCCGAGCACTAGCGGGGGGGAACACCGGGGAGCTGTTTTTT.

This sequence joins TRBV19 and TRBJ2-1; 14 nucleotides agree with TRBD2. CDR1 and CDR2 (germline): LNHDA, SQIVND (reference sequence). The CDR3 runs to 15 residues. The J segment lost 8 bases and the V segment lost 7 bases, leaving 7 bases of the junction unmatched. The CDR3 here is CASILTSGGADEQFF. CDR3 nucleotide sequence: TGTGCCAGTATCTTGACTAGCGGGGGGGCGGATGAGCAGTTCTTC.

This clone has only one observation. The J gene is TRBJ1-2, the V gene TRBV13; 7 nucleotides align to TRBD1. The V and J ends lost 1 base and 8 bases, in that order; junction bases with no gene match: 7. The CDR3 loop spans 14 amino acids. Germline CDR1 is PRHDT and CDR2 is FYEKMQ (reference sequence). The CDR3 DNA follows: TGTGCCAGCAGCTTAGAAGGGGGCTCGGAGGGCTACACCTTC. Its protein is CASSLEGGSEGYTF.

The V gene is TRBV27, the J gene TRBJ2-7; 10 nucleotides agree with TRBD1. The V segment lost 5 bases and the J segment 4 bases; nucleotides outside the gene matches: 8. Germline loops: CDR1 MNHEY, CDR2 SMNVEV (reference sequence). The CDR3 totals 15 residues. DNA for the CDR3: TGTGCCAGCAGTCCTTCGGGACAGGGGACGTACGAGCAGTACTTC. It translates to CASSPSGQGTYEQYF.

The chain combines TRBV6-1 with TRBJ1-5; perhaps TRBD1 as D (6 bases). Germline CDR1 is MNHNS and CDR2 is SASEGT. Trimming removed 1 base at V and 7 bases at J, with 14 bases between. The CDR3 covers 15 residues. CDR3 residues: CASSEVGGGIQPQHF. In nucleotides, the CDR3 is TGTGCCAGCAGTGAAGTGGGGGGGGGCATCCAGCCCCAGCATTTT.

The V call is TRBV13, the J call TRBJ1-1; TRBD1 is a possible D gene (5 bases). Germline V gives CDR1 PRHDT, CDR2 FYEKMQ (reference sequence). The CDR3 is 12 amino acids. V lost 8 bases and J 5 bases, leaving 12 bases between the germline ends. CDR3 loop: CASLGRGTEAFF. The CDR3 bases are TGTGCCAGCCTCGGAAGGGGAACTGAAGCTTTCTTT.

CDR3 nucleotide sequence: TGTGCCAGCAGTGAAGCCGGTTGGAACACTGAAGCTTTCTTT. Translating gives CASSEAGWNTEAFF. V gene TRBV2 combines with J gene TRBJ1-1; no reliable D call. The V gene lost 0 bases and the J gene lost 1 base, with 6 bases spanning the gap. CDR1 and CDR2 (germline): SNHLY, FYNNEI. This CDR3 comprises 14 residues.

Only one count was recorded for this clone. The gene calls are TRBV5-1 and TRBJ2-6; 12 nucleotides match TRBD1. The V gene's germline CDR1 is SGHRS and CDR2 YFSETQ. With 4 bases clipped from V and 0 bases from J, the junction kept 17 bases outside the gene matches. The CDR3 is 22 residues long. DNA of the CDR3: TGCGCCAGCAGCCAAGGGACAGGGGGCGCCTCCCGGGCCAACTCTGGGGCCAACGTCCTGACTTTC. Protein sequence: CASSQGTGGASRANSGANVLTF.

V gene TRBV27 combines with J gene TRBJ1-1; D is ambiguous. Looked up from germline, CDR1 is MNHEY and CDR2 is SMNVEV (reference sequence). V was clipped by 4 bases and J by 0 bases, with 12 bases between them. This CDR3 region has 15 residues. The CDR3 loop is CASSSRGILNTEAFF. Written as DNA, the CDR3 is TGTGCCAGCAGTTCCCGGGGAATCCTGAACACTGAAGCTTTCTTT.

CDR3 coding DNA: TGTGCCAGCAGCGAGGGGTCCGGGACAGGGGCCTCTGGAAACACCATATATTTT. Protein: CASSEGSGTGASGNTIYF. V usage is TRBV9 and J usage is TRBJ1-3; 10 bases agree with TRBD1. The length of the CDR3 is 18 residues. V lost 3 bases, J lost 0 bases, and 9 bases stayed unmatched. Germline V gene lookup returns CDR1 SGDLS and CDR2 YYNGEE.

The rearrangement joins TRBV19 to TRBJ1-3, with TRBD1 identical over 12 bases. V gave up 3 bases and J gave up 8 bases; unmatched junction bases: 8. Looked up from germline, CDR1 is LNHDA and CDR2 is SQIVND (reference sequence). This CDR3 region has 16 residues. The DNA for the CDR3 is TGTGCCAGTAGTATCCAAGGGACAGGGGGCGCGGACACCATATATTTT. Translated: CASSIQGTGGADTIYF.

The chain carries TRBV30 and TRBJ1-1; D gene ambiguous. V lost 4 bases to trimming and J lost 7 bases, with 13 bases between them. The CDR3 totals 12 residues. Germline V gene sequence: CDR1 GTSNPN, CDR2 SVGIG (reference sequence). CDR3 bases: TGTGCCTGGACGAGCGGAACAGTTGAAGCTTTCTTT. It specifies CAWTSGTVEAFF. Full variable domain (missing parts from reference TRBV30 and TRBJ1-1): SQTIHQWPATLVQPVGSPLSLECTVEGTSNPNLYWYRQAAGRGLQLLFYSVGIGQISSEVPQNLSASRPQDRQFILSSKKLLLSDSGFYLCAWTSGTVEAFFGQGTRLTVV.

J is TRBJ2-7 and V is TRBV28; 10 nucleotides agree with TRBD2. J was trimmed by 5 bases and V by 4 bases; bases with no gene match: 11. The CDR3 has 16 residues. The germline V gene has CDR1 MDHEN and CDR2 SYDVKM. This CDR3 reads CASSSSSGRATHEQYF. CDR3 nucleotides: TGTGCCAGCAGTTCATCAAGCGGGAGGGCGACTCACGAGCAGTACTTC.

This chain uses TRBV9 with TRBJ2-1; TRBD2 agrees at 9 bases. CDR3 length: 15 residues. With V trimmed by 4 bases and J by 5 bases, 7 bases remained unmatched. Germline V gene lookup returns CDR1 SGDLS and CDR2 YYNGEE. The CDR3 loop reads CASSFTAGGHNEQFF. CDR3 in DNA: TGTGCCAGCAGCTTTACAGCGGGAGGTCACAATGAGCAGTTCTTC. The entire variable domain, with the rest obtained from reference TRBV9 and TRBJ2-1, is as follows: DSGVTQTPKHLITATGQRVTLRCSPRSGDLSVYWYQQSLDQGLQFLIQYYNGEERAKGNILERFSAQQFPDLHSELNLSSLELGDSALYFCASSFTAGGHNEQFFGPGTRLTVL.

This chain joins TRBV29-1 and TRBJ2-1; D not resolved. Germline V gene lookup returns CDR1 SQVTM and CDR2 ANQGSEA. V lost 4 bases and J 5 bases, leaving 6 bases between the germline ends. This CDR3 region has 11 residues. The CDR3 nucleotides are TGCAGCGTTGGGTACAACAATGAGCAGTTCTTC. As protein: CSVGYNNEQFF.

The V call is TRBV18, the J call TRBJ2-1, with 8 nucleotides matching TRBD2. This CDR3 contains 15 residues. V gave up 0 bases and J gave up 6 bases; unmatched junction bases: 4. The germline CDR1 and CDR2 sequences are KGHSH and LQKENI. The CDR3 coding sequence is TGTGCCAGCTCACCACCAACGGGAGGGGGCAATGAGCAGTTCTTC. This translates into CASSPPTGGGNEQFF.

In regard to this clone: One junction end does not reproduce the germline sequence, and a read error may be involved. The CDR3 DNA is TGTGCCAGCTCACCTTCGGACGGCAGGGGGGACTTC. This translates into CASSPSDGRGDF. The chain combines TRBV18 with TRBJ2-7, with D possibly being TRBD1 (7 bases). Germline V gives CDR1 KGHSH, CDR2 LQKENI. This CDR3 region has 12 residues.

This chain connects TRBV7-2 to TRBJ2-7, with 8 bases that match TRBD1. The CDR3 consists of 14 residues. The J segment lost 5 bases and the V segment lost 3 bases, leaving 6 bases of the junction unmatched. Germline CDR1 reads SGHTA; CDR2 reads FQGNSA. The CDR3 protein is CASSFRDRLNEQYF. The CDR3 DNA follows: TGTGCCAGCAGCTTCCGGGACAGGCTCAACGAGCAGTACTTC.

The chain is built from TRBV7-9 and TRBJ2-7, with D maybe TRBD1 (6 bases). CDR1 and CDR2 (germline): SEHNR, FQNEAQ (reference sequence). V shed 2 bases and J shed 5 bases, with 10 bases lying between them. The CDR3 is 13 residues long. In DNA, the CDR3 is TGTGCCAGCAGCTTATACAGGGACGACGAGCAGTACTTC. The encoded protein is CASSLYRDDEQYF.

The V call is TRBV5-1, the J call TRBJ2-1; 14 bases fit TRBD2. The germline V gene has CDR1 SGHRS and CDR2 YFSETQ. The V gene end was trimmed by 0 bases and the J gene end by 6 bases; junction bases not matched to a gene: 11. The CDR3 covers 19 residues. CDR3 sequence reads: CASSLVTSGGESLGNEQFF. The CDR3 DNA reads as TGCGCCAGCAGCTTGGTGACTAGCGGGGGGGAGAGTTTGGGCAATGAGCAGTTCTTC.

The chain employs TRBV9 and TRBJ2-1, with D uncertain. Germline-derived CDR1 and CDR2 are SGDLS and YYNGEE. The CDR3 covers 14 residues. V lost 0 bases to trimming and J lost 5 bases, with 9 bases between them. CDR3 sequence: CASSVGQADNEQFF. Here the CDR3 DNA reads TGTGCCAGCAGCGTAGGTCAGGCAGACAATGAGCAGTTCTTC. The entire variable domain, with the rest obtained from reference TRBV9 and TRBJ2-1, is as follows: DSGVTQTPKHLITATGQRVTLRCSPRSGDLSVYWYQQSLDQGLQFLIQYYNGEERAKGNILERFSAQQFPDLHSELNLSSLELGDSALYFCASSVGQADNEQFFGPGTRLTVL.

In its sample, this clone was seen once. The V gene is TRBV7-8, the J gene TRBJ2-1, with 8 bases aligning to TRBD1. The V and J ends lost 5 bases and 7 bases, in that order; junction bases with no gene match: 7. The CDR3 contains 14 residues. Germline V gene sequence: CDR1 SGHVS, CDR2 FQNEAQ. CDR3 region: CASSPRTGKNEQFF. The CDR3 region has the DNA TGTGCCAGCAGCCCCCGGACAGGGAAGAATGAGCAGTTCTTC. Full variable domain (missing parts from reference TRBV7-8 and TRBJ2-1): GAGVSQSPRYKVAKRGQDVALRCDPISGHVSLFWYQQALGQGPEFLTYFQNEAQLDKSGLPSDRFFAERPEGSVSTLKIQRTQQEDSAVYLCASSPRTGKNEQFFGPGTRLTVL.

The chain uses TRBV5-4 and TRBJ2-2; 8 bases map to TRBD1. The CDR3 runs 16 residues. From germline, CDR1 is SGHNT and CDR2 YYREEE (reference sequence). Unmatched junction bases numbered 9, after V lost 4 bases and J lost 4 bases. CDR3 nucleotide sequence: TGTGCCAGCAGCCCACGACAGGGGTCCTTCACCGGGGAGCTGTTTTTT. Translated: CASSPRQGSFTGELFF.

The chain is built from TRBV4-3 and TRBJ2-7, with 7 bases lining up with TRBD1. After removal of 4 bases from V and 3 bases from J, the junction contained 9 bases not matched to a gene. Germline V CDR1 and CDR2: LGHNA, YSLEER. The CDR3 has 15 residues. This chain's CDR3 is CASSPGPGTVYEQYF. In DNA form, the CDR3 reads TGCGCCAGCAGCCCAGGTCCTGGGACAGTCTACGAGCAGTACTTC.

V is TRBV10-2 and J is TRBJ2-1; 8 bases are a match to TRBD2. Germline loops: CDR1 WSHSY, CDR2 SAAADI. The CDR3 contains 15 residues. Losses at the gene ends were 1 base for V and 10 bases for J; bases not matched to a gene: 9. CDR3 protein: CASSEWAGAGGEQFF. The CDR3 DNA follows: TGCGCCAGCAGTGAGTGGGCGGGGGCGGGGGGAGAGCAGTTCTTC.

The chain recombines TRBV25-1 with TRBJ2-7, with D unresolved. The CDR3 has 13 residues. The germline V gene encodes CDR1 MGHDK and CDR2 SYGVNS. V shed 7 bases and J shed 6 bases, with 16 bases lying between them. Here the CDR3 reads CASKPGRPIEQYF. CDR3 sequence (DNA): TGTGCCAGCAAGCCCGGCAGGCCCATCGAGCAGTACTTC.

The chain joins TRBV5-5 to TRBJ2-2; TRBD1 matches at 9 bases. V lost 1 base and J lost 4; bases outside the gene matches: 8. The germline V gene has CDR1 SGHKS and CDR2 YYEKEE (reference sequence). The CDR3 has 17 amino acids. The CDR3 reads CASSLPKTGGSTGELFF. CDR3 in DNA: TGTGCCAGCAGCTTGCCTAAGACAGGGGGTAGCACCGGGGAGCTGTTTTTT.

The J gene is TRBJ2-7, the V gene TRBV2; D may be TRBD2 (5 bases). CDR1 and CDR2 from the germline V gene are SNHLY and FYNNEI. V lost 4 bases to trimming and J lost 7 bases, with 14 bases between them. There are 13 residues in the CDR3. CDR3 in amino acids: CASSAQPPGEQYF. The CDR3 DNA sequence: TGTGCCAGCAGTGCCCAGCCTCCGGGGGAGCAGTACTTC.

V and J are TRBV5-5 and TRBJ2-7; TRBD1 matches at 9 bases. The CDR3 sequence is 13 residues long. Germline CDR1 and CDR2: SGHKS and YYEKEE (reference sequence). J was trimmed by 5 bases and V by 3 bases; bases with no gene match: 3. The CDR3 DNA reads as TGTGCCAGCAGCTGGGACAGGGCAAACGAGCAGTACTTC. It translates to CASSWDRANEQYF.

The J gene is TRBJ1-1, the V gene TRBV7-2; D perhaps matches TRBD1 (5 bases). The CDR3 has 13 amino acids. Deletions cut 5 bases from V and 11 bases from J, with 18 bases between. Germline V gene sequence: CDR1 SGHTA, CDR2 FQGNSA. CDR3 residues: CASSPLVGGSAFF. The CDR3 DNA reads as TGTGCCAGCAGCCCACTCGTCGGGGGTAGCGCTTTCTTT.

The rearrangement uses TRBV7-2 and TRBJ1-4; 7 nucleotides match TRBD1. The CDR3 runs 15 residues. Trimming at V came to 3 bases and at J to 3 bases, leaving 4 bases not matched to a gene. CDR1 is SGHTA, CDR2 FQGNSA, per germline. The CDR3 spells CASSFSGQPNEKLFF. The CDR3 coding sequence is TGTGCCAGCAGCTTTTCGGGACAGCCTAATGAAAAACTGTTTTTT.

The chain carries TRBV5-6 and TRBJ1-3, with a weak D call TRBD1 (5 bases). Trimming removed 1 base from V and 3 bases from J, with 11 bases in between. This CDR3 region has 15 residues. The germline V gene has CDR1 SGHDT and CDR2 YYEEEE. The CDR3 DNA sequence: TGTGCCAGCAGCTTGTCCCAGGGCTTTGGAAACACCATATATTTT. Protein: CASSLSQGFGNTIYF.